Shown below are 28 T cell receptor beta chains from a single sample sequenced in a study of regulatory T cells in long-lasting Graves disease. Time point noted: newly diagnosed GD, antithyroid drugs for less than 3 months. Making the TCR library involved RNA that had been extracted from PBMCs. TCR beta libraries were built with iRepertoire HTBI primers and Arm-PCR of CDR3 regions. Using its own MiXCR run on the multiplex PCR reads, TCRdb lists one record per CDR3 protein. Among just over 600,000 distinct CDR3 sequences listed, roughly 16% were seen once. These data also formed part of another study, on T cells in Graves' hyperthyroidism and ophthalmopathy.

The sample here was peripheral blood mononuclear cells (PBMCs), taken at new diagnosis, from a patient treated with antithyroid drugs. The receptor set was obtained from a woman aged 30 to 39 with Graves disease.

Comment on this clonotype: This CDR3 is missing its conserved last phenylalanine or tryptophan, likely due to a read error. The DNA is left out, because the CDR3 cannot be placed on it with certainty; the CDR3 is given as TCRdb lists it. The chain uses TRBV5-6 and TRBJ2-1; the D segment call TRBD1 is taken from the table without a DNA check. Germline CDR1 SGHDT, CDR2 YYEEEE. The CDR3 extends over 13 residues, inclusive of both ends. CDR3 amino acids: CASSFTGGGKLVL.

This clonotype was counted between two and nine times. The chain has TRBV12-3 or TRBV12-4 and TRBJ1-2, with a weak D call TRBD1 (5 bases). CDR3 length: 15 residues. Between the trimmed V and J ends, which lost 6 bases and 8 bases, there was a span of 22 bases. The CDR3 loop reads CASSLPGGLGPGYTF. For the CDR3, the DNA is TGTGCCAGCAGCCTACCGGGGGGACTGGGACCCGGCTACACCTTC.

This clonotype has a count of ten or more. This chain connects TRBV7-6 to TRBJ1-1, with D uncertain. With 4 bases removed from V and 5 bases from J, the gap between germline ends came to 8 bases. CDR3 length equals 12 residues. Germline V gives CDR1 SGHVS, CDR2 FNYEAQ. CDR3 sequence (DNA): TGTGCCAGCAGCTCCCCTCAGACTGAAGCTTTCTTT. Translated, it gives CASSSPQTEAFF.

This clonotype was seen at least ten times. The J gene is TRBJ2-7, the V gene TRBV10-3; no reliable D call. The V and J ends lost 3 bases and 7 bases respectively, with 19 bases between them. CDR3 length: 15 residues. CDR1 ENHRY and CDR2 SYGVKD come from the germline V gene. CDR3 DNA sequence: TGTGCCATCAGTGATGGGCTATCCGGCTGGGGAGAGCAGTACTTC. Its translation: CAISDGLSGWGEQYF.

The chain couples TRBV19 to TRBJ2-1; D unclear. Trimming left V 3 bases short and J 10 bases short, with 13 bases between. The CDR3 is made up of 13 amino acids. The V gene's germline CDR1 is LNHDA and CDR2 SQIVND (reference sequence). The CDR3 region is CASSIGSLTEQFF. CDR3 bases: TGTGCCAGTAGTATTGGGTCACTCACAGAGCAGTTCTTC.

This clonotype was picked up a small number of times. V usage is TRBV7-2 and J usage is TRBJ2-4; tentative D call: TRBD2 (6 bases). The CDR3 runs 16 residues. Germline V CDR1 and CDR2: SGHTA, FQGNSA. Trimming removed 4 bases at V and 5 bases at J, with 18 bases between. For the CDR3, the DNA is TGTGCCAGCAGCTACGGGACCTCCGCGGGGCAAAACATTCAGTACTTC. Translating gives CASSYGTSAGQNIQYF. Supplemented by reference TRBV7-2 and TRBJ2-4, the full variable domain reads GAGVSQSPSNKVTEKGKDVELRCDPISGHTALYWYRQSLGQGLEFLIYFQGNSAPDKSGLPSDRFSAERTGGSVSTLTIQRTQQEDSAVYLCASSYGTSAGQNIQYFGAGTRLSVL.

A remark on this clonotype: A much larger clone sits a single nucleotide away, making a read error possible. The CDR3 DNA is TGTGCCAGCAGTTACTCTGTGGGTCCCGGGGGGCTGTTTTTT. Its protein product is CASSYSVGPGGLFF. The rearrangement joins TRBV6-5 to TRBJ2-2; weak D call: TRBD2 (6 bases). The CDR3 loop spans 14 amino acids. Germline V gene sequence: CDR1 MNHEY, CDR2 SVGAGI.

With respect to this clonotype: This may be a read error: a much more frequent sequence differs by one nucleotide. This sequence joins TRBV20-1 and TRBJ1-1, with 7 nucleotides matching TRBD1. Germline values: CDR1 DFQATT, CDR2 SNEGSKA (reference sequence). The J segment lost 11 bases and the V segment lost 3 bases, leaving 9 bases of the junction unmatched. The CDR3 runs 12 residues. The CDR3: CSASLTGIGAFF. The CDR3 region has the DNA TGCAGTGCTAGCCTGACAGGGATCGGGGCTTTCTTT.

This sequence joins TRBV6-5 and TRBJ2-7; D is ambiguous. With 0 bases removed from V and 0 bases from J, the gap between germline ends came to 12 bases. Germline V gene sequence: CDR1 MNHEY, CDR2 SVGAGI. This CDR3 comprises 16 residues. The CDR3 protein is CASSYSIPPGSYEQYF. In DNA, the CDR3 is TGTGCCAGCAGTTACTCGATACCTCCAGGCTCCTACGAGCAGTACTTC.

This clonotype was seen repeatedly, ten times or more. The chain uses TRBV28 and TRBJ2-3; either TRBD1 or TRBD2 may fit D (6 bases each). The ends were cut back, 5 bases at V and 5 bases at J, with 14 bases in the middle. The CDR3 spans 14 residues. CDR1 MDHEN and CDR2 SYDVKM come from the germline V gene. CDR3 residues: CASSTQGRIDTQYF. The CDR3 DNA reads TGTGCCAGCAGTACGCAGGGGAGGATAGATACGCAGTATTTT. Complete variable domain (other parts from reference TRBV28 and TRBJ2-3): DVKVTQSSRYLVKRTGEKVFLECVQDMDHENMFWYRQDPGLGLRLIYFSYDVKMKEKGDIPEGYSVSREKKERFSLILESASTNQTSMYLCASSTQGRIDTQYFGPGTRLTVL.

With respect to this clonotype: A clone one base away is much larger, so this may be a read error. This rearrangement joins TRBV20-1 to TRBJ1-1, with TRBD1 identical over 7 bases. Trimming took 5 bases from V and 8 from J; bases not matched to a gene: 2. This CDR3 has 10 amino acids. Germline assignment: CDR1 DFQATT and CDR2 SNEGSKA (reference sequence). The CDR3 spells CSAQGGEAFF. The CDR3 DNA sequence: TGCAGTGCTCAGGGGGGAGAAGCTTTCTTT.

At least ten counts were recorded for this clonotype. The V and J genes are TRBV20-1 and TRBJ1-1; no clear D. V shed 6 bases and J shed 4 bases, with 15 bases lying between them. This CDR3 contains 13 residues. Germline CDR1 DFQATT, CDR2 SNEGSKA (reference sequence). The CDR3 loop reads CSAPPGSGTEAFF. For the CDR3, the DNA is TGCAGTGCCCCACCCGGCTCGGGCACTGAAGCTTTCTTT.

This clonotype was observed a handful of times. The chain is built from TRBV4-1 and TRBJ2-5, with 7 bases matching TRBD1. Trimming at V came to 3 bases and at J to 5 bases, leaving 6 bases not matched to a gene. CDR3 length equals 14 residues. Germline V CDR1 and CDR2: MGHRA, YSYEKL. CDR3: CASSHQQGIETQYF. The CDR3 DNA reads as TGCGCCAGCAGCCACCAACAGGGGATCGAGACCCAGTACTTC.

This clonotype was counted at least ten times. The rearrangement joins TRBV24-1 to TRBJ1-1; the match to TRBD1 covers 7 bases. The CDR3 has 15 amino acids. Germline loops: CDR1 KGHDR, CDR2 SFDVKD. Trimming at V came to 7 bases and at J to 2 bases, leaving 9 bases not matched to a gene. Here the CDR3 reads CATRETGTSNTEAFF. The DNA for the CDR3 is TGTGCCACCAGAGAGACAGGGACTTCTAACACTGAAGCTTTCTTT.

The genes are TRBV20-1 and TRBJ2-1; 11 nucleotides align to TRBD2. Germline loops: CDR1 DFQATT, CDR2 SNEGSKA (reference sequence). V dropped 5 bases and J dropped 13; count of bases not matched to a gene: 10. This CDR3 is built from 13 residues. The CDR3 here is CSAPKLAGEGQFF. CDR3 DNA sequence: TGCAGTGCTCCGAAACTAGCGGGAGAAGGCCAGTTCTTC.

The rearrangement uses TRBV9 and TRBJ2-1; perhaps TRBD1 as D (6 bases). Matching the DNA end better, TRBJ2-5 makes the J call doubtful. This CDR3 contains 14 residues. The V gene's germline CDR1 is SGDLS and CDR2 YYNGEE. The chain's CDR3 is CASSVAQGRETQYF. For the CDR3, the DNA is TGTGCCAGCAGCGTAGCGCAGGGGCGGGAGACCCAGTACTTC.

V is TRBV19 and J is TRBJ2-2; D is unclear. The CDR3 covers 15 residues. The V gene's germline CDR1 is LNHDA and CDR2 SQIVND (reference sequence). V was trimmed by 4 bases and J by 0 bases, leaving 9 bases between them. The DNA for the CDR3 is TGTGCCAGTAGTAGACGGCTTTCGAACACCGGGGAGCTGTTTTTT. Translation: CASSRRLSNTGELFF.

CDR3 sequence: CASSNPGLASYNEQFF. The CDR3, as DNA: TGTGCCAGCAGCAACCCGGGACTAGCGAGCTACAATGAGCAGTTCTTC. The V and J genes are TRBV5-4 and TRBJ2-1, with 10 bases identical to TRBD2. With V trimmed by 4 bases and J by 3 bases, 7 bases remained unmatched. This CDR3 comprises 16 residues. The germline V gene encodes CDR1 SGHNT and CDR2 YYREEE (reference sequence).

The chain carries TRBV19 and TRBJ1-5; D is unresolved. Trimming removed 3 bases at V and 0 bases at J, with 9 bases between. CDR1 LNHDA and CDR2 SQIVND come from the germline V gene (reference sequence). This CDR3 has 15 amino acids. The CDR3 region has the DNA TGTGCCAGTAGTATGAGTCAGAATAGCAATCAGCCCCAGCATTTT. Encoded protein: CASSMSQNSNQPQHF. Full variable domain (missing parts from reference TRBV19 and TRBJ1-5): DGGITQSPKYLFRKEGQNVTLSCEQNLNHDAMYWYRQDPGQGLRLIYYSQIVNDFQKGDIAEGYSVSREKKESFPLTVTSAQKNPTAFYLCASSMSQNSNQPQHFGDGTRLSIL.

In its sample, this clonotype was seen a few times. The rearrangement links TRBV2 to TRBJ2-6, with 7 bases that match TRBD1. Germline V CDR1 and CDR2: SNHLY, FYNNEI. The CDR3 sequence is 22 residues long. Trimming cost V 8 bases and J 0 bases; bases outside gene matches: 25. CDR3 nucleotide sequence: TGTGCCAGCCAATCTTTTCTACCTTTTCCGGGACAGCATCCCTCTGGGGCCAACGTCCTGACTTTC. It is translated as CASQSFLPFPGQHPSGANVLTF.

This chain links TRBV6-2 or TRBV6-3 with TRBJ2-1; 8 bases agree with TRBD2. The J segment lost 3 bases and the V segment lost 5 bases, leaving 9 bases of the junction unmatched. This CDR3 is 16 amino acids long. Germline V gene sequence: CDR1 MNHEY, CDR2 SVGEGT. CDR3 loop: CASSRTPSGSYNEQFF. DNA of the CDR3: TGTGCCAGCAGTCGAACCCCGAGCGGGAGCTACAATGAGCAGTTCTTC.

The table lists this clonotype with a few counts. The V gene is TRBV2, the J gene TRBJ1-2; TRBD1 is a possible D gene (5 bases). Trimming left V 5 bases short and J 11 bases short, with 12 bases between. The CDR3 totals 11 residues. Germline CDR1 is SNHLY and CDR2 is FYNNEI. The CDR3 reads CASSSGTKYTF. In DNA form, the CDR3 reads TGTGCCAGCAGTTCAGGGACGAAGTACACCTTC.

In its sample, this clonotype was seen many times. This rearrangement joins TRBV2 to TRBJ2-1; no firm D call. The CDR3 has 16 amino acids. Deletions cut 6 bases from V and 0 bases from J, with 15 bases between. Germline V CDR1 and CDR2: SNHLY, FYNNEI. The CDR3 nucleotides read TGTGCCAGCAGCGTCCTAAGGCGGAACTCCTACAATGAGCAGTTCTTC. Translated: CASSVLRRNSYNEQFF. The full variable domain, completed using reference TRBV2 and TRBJ2-1, is EPEVTQTPSHQVTQMGQEVILRCVPISNHLYFYWYRQILGQKVEFLVSFYNNEISEKSEIFDDQFSVERPDGSNFTLKIRSTKLEDSAMYFCASSVLRRNSYNEQFFGPGTRLTVL.

This clonotype was recorded at least ten times. The chain has TRBV30 and TRBJ1-5, with D maybe TRBD1 (6 bases). V lost 0 bases and J lost 1, with 10 bases in between. Germline V gives CDR1 GTSNPN, CDR2 SVGIG (reference sequence). CDR3 length: 15 residues. This CDR3 reads CAWSVRDTSNQPQHF. The CDR3 DNA follows: TGTGCCTGGAGTGTACGGGACACCAGCAATCAGCCCCAGCATTTT.

This clonotype was recorded at least ten times. The chain uses TRBV12-3 or TRBV12-4 and TRBJ2-3; no definite D call. CDR3 size: 13 residues. Trimming removed 3 bases from V and 6 bases from J, with 10 bases in between. CDR3 protein: CASSLDGGDTQYF. In nucleotides, the CDR3 is TGTGCCAGCAGTTTGGACGGTGGGGATACGCAGTATTTT.

There are many counts of this clonotype. V gene TRBV10-3 combines with J gene TRBJ2-5; 9 bases line up with TRBD1. The CDR3 length is 13 residues. Trimming removed 4 bases from V and 3 bases from J; junction bases left unmatched: 0. The germline V gene has CDR1 ENHRY and CDR2 SYGVKD. Here the CDR3 DNA reads TGTGCCATCAGTGGACAGGGGGAAGAGACCCAGTACTTC. Translation: CAISGQGEETQYF.

This clonotype has just a few counts. The chain combines TRBV4-1 with TRBJ1-2; weak D call: TRBD1 (6 bases). There are 14 residues in the CDR3. Per germline, CDR1 MGHRA and CDR2 YSYEKL. Deletions cut 2 bases from V and 2 bases from J, with 9 bases between. CDR3 in amino acids: CASSQSGENYGYTF. The CDR3 DNA reads TGCGCCAGCAGCCAATCAGGGGAAAACTATGGCTACACCTTC.

The V call is TRBV5-4, the J call TRBJ1-3; D unresolved. CDR1 is SGHNT, CDR2 YYREEE, per germline (reference sequence). This CDR3 spans 17 amino acids. Trimming pared 3 bases from V and 0 bases from J, leaving 16 bases between. The CDR3 is CASSSSAGFISGNTIYF. The CDR3 region has the DNA TGTGCCAGCAGCTCCAGCGCGGGGTTCATCTCTGGAAACACCATATATTTT. Supplemented by reference TRBV5-4 and TRBJ1-3, the full variable domain reads ETGVTQSPTHLIKTRGQQVTLRCSSQSGHNTVSWYQQALGQGPQFIFQYYREEENGRGNFPPRFSGLQFPNYSSELNVNALELDDSALYLCASSSSAGFISGNTIYFGEGSWLTVV.